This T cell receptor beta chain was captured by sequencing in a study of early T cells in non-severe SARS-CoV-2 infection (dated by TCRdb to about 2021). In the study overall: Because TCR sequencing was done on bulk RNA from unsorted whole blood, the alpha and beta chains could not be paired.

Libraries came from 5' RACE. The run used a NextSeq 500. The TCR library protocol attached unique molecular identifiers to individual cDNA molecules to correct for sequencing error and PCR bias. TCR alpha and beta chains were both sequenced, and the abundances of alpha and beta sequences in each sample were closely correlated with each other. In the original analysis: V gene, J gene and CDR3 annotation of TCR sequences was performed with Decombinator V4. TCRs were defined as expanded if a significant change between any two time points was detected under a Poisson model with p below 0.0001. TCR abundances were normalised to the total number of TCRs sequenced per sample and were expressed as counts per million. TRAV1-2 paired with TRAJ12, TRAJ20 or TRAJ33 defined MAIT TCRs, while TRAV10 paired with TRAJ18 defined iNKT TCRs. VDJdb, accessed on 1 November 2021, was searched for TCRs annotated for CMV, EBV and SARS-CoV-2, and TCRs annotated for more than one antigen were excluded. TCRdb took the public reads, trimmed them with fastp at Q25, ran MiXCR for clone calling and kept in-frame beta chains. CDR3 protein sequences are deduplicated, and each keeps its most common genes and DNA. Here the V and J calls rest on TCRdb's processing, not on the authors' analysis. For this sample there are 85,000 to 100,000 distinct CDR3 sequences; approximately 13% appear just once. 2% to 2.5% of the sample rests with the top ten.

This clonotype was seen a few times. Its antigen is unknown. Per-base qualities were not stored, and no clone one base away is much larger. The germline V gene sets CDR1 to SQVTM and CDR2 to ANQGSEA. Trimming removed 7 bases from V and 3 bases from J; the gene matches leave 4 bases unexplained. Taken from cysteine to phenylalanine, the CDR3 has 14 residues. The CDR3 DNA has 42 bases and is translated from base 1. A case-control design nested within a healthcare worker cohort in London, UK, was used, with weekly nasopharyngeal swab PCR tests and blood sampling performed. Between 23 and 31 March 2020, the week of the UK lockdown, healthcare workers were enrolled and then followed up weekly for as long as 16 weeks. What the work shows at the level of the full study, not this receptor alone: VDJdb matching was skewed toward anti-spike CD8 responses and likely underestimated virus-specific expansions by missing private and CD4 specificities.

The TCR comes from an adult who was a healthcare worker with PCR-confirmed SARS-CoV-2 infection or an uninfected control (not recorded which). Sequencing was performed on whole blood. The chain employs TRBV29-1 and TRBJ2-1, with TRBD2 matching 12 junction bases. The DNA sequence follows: TGCAGCGGTACTAGCGGGGGGTACTACAATGAGCAGTTCTTC. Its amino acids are CSGTSGGYYNEQFF.